A selection of T cell receptor beta chains follows, all from one sample in a study of spatial heterogeneity in lung cancer. TCRdb reprocessed the 5' RACE reads via MiXCR and lists one record per CDR3 protein. The sample gives tens of thousands of distinct CDR3 sequences, 12% of which show up once; about two fifths is in the top ten. Specimen: PBMCs, collected at surgery. Every receptor here comes from a male donor with early-stage non-small cell lung cancer. Each CDR3 is given with its conserved first and last residue. A D gene is named only where the DNA matches it firmly. Size tells how often a clone was seen (once, few, many) or the class of an expanded clone, and some rows leave it out.

j_gene,abundance,d_gene,v_gene,CDR3aa,CDR3nt
TRBJ2-3,NA,NA,TRBV9,CASSVLSGSLTDTQYF,TGTGCCAGCAGCGTACTATCCGGGAGTCTCACAGATACGCAGTATTTT
TRBJ2-1,many,NA,TRBV7-2,CASSLRQTRQYDNEQFF,TGTGCCAGCAGCTTGAGGCAGACTCGACAGTATGACAATGAGCAGTTCTTC
TRBJ1-6,many,TRBD1,TRBV7-3,CASSFWDRGDSPLHF,TGTGCCAGCAGCTTTTGGGACAGGGGAGATTCACCCCTCCACTTT
TRBJ1-3,few,NA,TRBV12-3/TRBV12-4,CASSFVSGTAGNTIYF,TGTGCCAGCAGTTTTGTTTCTGGGACGGCTGGAAACACCATATATTTT
TRBJ2-5,NA,TRBD1,TRBV7-9,CASSSPRDRARETQYF,TGTGCCAGCAGCTCTCCACGGGACAGGGCCCGAGAGACCCAGTACTTC
TRBJ2-7,many,TRBD1,TRBV6-2/TRBV6-3,CASRPETGYSYEQYF,TGTGCCAGCAGACCTGAGACAGGGTACTCCTACGAGCAGTACTTC
TRBJ2-1,many,TRBD1,TRBV7-9,CASSSPGQGVTSYNEQFF,TGTGCCAGCAGCTCACCGGGACAGGGGGTAACCTCCTACAATGAGCAGTTCTTC
TRBJ2-7,NA,NA,TRBV7-9,CASSFNTYSYEQYF,TGTGCCAGCAGCTTTAACACATACTCCTACGAGCAGTACTTC
TRBJ2-5,NA,NA,TRBV11-2,CASSLEPSQETQYF,TGTGCCAGCAGCTTAGAGCCCAGCCAAGAGACCCAGTACTTC
TRBJ1-4,few,NA,TRBV4-1,CASSGVGSEKLFF,TGCGCCAGCTCCGGGGTGGGGAGTGAAAAACTGTTTTTT
TRBJ2-1,few,NA,TRBV28,CASSLRRGREQFF,TGTGCCAGCAGCCTTCGTCGGGGTCGGGAGCAGTTCTTC
TRBJ1-1,many,TRBD1,TRBV10-3,CAISGGQGGDEAFF,TGTGCCATCAGTGGCGGACAGGGTGGTGATGAAGCTTTCTTT
TRBJ2-3,NA,NA,TRBV5-5,CASFRDSFPGATQYF,TGTGCCAGCTTCCGGGACAGCTTCCCGGGGGCTACGCAGTATTTT
TRBJ2-1,many,NA,TRBV5-1,CASSLDGPRGEQFF,TGCGCCAGCAGCTTGGACGGCCCTAGGGGCGAGCAGTTCTTC
TRBJ2-1,NA,TRBD2,TRBV5-1,CASSLFGRTSGDNEQFF,TGCGCCAGCAGCTTGTTCGGTCGGACTAGCGGAGACAATGAGCAGTTCTTC
TRBJ1-1,NA,NA,TRBV12-3/TRBV12-4,CASSSRSLVTEAFF,TGTGCCAGCAGTTCGCGGAGCTTGGTAACTGAAGCTTTCTTT